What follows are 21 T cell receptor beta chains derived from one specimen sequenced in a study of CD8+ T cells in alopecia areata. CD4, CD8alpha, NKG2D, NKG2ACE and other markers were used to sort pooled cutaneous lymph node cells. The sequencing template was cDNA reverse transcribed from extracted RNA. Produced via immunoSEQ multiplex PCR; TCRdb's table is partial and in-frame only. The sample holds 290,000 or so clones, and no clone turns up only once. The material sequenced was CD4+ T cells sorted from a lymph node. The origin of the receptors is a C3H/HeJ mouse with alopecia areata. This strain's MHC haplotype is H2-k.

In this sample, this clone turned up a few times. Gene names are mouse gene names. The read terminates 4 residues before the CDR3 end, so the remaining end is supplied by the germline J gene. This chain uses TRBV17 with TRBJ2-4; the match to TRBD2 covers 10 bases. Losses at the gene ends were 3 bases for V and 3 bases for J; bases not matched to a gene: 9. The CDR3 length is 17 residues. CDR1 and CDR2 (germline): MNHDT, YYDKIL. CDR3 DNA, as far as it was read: TGTGCTAGCAGTAGGACGGCTGGGGGGGCGAAGCAAAAC. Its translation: CASSRTAGGAKQN. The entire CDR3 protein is CASSRTAGGAKQNTLYF.

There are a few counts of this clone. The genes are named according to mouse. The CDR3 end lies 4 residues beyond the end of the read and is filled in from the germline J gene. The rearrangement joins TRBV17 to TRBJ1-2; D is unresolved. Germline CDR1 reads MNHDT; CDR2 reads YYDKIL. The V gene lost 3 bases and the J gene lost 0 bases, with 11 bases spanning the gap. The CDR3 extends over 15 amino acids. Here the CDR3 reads CASSSLQHANSDYTF. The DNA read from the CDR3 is TGTGCTAGCAGTAGCTTACAACATGCAAACTCC. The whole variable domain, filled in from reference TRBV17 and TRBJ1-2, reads DTTVKQNPRYKLARVGKPVNLICSQTMNHDTMYWYQKKPNQAPKLLLFYYDKILNREADTFEKFQSSRPNNSFCSLYIGSAGLEYSAMYLCASSSLQHANSDYTFGSGTRLLVI.

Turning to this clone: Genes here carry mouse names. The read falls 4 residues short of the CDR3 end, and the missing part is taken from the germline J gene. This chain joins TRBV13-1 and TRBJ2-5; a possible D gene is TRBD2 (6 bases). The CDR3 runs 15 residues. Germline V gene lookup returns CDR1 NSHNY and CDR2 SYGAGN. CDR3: CASSALWGGRDTQYF. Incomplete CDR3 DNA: TGTGCCAGCAGTGCCCTCTGGGGTGGTCGGGAC.

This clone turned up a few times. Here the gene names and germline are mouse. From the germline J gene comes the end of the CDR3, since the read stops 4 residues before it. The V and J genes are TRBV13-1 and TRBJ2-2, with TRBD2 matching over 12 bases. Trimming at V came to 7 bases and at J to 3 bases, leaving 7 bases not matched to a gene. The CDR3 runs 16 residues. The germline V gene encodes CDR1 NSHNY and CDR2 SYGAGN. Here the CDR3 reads CASGPGLGGYTGQLYF. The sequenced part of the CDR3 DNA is TGTGCCAGCGGCCCGGGACTGGGGGGATACACCGGG.

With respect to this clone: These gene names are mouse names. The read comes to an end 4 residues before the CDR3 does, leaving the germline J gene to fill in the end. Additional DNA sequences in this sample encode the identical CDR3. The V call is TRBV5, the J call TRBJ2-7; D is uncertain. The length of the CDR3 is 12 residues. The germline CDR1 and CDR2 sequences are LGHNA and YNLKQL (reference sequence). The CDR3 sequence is CASSQGGYEQYF. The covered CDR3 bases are TGTGCCAGCAGCCAAGGGGGTTAT.

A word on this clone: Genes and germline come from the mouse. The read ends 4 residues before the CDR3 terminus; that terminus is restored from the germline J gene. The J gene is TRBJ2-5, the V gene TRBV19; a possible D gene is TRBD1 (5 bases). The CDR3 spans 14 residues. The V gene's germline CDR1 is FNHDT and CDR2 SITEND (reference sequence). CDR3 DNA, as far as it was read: TGTGCCAGCAGTATTGCGCAGGGCAGGGAC. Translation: CASSIAQGRD. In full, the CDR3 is CASSIAQGRDTQYF.

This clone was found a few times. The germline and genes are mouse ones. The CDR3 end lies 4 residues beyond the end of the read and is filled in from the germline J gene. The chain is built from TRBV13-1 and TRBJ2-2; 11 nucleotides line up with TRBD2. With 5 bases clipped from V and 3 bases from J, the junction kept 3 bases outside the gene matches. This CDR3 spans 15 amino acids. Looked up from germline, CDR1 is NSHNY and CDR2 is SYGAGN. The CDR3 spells CASRLGGRDTGQLYF. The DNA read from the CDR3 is TGTGCCAGCAGACTGGGGGGGCGAGACACCGGG.

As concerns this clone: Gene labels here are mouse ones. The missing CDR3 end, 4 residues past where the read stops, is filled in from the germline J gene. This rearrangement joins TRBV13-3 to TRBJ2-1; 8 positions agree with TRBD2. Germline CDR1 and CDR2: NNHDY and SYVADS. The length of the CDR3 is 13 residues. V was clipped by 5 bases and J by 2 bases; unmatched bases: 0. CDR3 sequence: CASRDWDYAEQFF. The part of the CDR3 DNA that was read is TGTGCCAGCAGGGACTGGGACTATGCT.

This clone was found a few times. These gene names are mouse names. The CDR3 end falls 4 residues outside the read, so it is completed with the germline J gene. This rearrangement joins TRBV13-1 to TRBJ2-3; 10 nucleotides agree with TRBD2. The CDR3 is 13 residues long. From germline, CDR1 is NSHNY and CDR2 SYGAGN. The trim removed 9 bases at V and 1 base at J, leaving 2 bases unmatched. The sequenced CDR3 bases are TGTGCCACCGGGACTGGGGGTGCAGAA. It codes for CATGTGGAE. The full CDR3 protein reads CATGTGGAETLYF.

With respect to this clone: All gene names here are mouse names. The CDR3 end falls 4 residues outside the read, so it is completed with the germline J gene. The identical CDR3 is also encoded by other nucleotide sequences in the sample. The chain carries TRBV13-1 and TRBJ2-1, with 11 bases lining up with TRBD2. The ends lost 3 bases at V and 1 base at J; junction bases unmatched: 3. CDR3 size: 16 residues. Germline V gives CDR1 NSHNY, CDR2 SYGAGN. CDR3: CASSGGTGGNYAEQFF. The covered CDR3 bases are TGTGCCAGCAGTGGCGGGACTGGGGGAAACTATGCT.

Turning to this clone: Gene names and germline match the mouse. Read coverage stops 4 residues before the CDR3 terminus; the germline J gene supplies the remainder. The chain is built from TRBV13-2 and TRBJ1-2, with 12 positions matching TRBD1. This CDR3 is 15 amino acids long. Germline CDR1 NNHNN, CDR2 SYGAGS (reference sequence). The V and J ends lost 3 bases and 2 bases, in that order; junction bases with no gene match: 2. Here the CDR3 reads CASGGGTGGNSDYTF. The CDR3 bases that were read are TGTGCCAGCGGTGGGGGGACAGGGGGCAACTCC.

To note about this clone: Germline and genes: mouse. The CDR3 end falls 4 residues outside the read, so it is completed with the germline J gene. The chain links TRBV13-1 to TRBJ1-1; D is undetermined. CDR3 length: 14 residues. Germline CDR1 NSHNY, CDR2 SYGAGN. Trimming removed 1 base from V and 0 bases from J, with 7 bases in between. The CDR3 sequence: CASSDWGTNTEVFF. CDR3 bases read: TGTGCCAGCAGTGATTGGGGTACAAACACA.

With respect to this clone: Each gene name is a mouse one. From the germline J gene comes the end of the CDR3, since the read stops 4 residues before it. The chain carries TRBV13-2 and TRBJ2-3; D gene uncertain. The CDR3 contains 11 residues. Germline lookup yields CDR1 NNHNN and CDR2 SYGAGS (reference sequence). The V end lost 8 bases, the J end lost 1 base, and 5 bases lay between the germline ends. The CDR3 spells CASSGAETLYF. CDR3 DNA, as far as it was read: TGTGCCAGTTCAGGTGCAGAA.

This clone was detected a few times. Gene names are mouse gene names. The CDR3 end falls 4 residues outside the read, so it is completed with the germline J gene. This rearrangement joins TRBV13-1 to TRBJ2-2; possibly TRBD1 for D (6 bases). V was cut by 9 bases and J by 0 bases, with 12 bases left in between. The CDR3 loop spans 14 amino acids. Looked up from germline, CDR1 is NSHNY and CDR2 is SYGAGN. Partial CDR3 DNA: TGTGCCACCGGGACAAATGCAAACACCGGG. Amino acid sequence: CATGTNANTG. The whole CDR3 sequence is CATGTNANTGQLYF.

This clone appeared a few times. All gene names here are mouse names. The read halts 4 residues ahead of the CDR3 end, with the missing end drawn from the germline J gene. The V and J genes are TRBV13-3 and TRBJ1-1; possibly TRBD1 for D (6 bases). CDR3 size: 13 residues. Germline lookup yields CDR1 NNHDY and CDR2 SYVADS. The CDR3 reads CASSDDRVEEVFF. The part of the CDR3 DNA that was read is TGTGCCAGCAGTGATGACAGGGTGGAA.

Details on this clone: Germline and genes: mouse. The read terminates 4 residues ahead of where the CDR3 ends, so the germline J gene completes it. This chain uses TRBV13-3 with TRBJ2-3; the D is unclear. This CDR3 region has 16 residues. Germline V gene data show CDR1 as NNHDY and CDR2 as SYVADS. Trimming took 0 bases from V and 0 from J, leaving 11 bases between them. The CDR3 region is CASSDALKPSAETLYF. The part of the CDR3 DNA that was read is TGTGCCAGCAGTGATGCACTCAAACCTAGTGCAGAA.

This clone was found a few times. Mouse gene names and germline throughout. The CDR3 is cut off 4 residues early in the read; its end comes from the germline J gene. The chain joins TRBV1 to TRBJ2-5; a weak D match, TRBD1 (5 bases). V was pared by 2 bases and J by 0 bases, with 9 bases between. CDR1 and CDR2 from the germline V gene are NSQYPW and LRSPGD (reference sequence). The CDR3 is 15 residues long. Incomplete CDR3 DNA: TGCACCTGCAGTGCACAGGGAGGAAACCAAGAC. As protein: CTCSAQGGNQD. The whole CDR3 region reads CTCSAQGGNQDTQYF.

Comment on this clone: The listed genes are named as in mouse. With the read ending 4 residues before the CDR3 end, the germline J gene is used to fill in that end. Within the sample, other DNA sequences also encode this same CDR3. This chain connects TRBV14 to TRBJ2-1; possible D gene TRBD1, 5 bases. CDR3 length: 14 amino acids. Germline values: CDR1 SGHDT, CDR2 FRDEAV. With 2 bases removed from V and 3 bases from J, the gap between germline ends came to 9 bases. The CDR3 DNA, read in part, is TGTGCCAGCAGTTTGCAGGGTGGCTATGCT. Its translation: CASSLQGGYA. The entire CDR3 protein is CASSLQGGYAEQFF.

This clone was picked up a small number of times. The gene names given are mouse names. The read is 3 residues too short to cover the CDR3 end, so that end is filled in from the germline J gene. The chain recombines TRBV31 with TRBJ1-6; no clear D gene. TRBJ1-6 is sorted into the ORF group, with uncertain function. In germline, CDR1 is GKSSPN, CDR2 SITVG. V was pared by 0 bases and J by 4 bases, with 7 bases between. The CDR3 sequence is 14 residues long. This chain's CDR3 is CAWSLLQYNSPLYF. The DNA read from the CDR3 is TGTGCCTGGAGTCTCCTTCAGTATAATTCGCCC.

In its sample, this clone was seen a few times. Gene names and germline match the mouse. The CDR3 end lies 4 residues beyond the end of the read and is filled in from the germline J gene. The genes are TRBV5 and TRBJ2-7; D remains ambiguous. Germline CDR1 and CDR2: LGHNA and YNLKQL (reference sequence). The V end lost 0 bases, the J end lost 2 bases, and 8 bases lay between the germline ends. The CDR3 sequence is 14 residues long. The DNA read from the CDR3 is TGTGCCAGCAGCCAAGATTGGCAGGCCTAT. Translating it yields CASSQDWQAY. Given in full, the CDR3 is CASSQDWQAYEQYF.

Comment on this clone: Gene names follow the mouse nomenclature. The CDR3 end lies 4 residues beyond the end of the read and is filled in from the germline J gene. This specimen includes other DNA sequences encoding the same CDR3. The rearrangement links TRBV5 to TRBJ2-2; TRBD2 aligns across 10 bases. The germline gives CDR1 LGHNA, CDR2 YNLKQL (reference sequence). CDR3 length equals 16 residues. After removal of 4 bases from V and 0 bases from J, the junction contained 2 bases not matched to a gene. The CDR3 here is CASSRGTGANTGQLYF. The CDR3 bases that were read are TGTGCCAGCAGCCGCGGGACTGGGGCAAACACCGGG.